This T cell receptor (beta chain) was sequenced during a study of shared clonotypes between healthy human individuals. Naive CD8 populations comprised CD45RO-negative cells positively selected for CCR7, excluding terminally differentiated effector memory CD45RA+ cells. Assay execution took place at the deep level. Assay: immunoSEQ multiplex PCR; the TCRdb copy retains only in-frame clones and omits some. This sample carries roughly 590,000 clones, 95% to 96% of them seen once, and the ten largest clones take 0.11%. This CDR3 has 15 residues. The V end was cut by 5 bases, the J end by 0 bases, with 11 bases between. Germline CDR1 reads SGHTA; CDR2 reads FQGNSA. Study-level findings and limits: Non-shared clonotypes displayed generation probabilities falling below those of clonotypes present in all four donors. Generally, estimated richness proved larger in naive subsets than it did in memory subsets. Clonotype sharing across donors was expected to vary with sequencing depth.

Remarks on this clone: As yet, its antigen is unknown.

Sample: naive CD8+ T cells sorted from blood. The receptor was derived from a young woman in good health. The chain has TRBV7-2 and TRBJ1-5; D remains ambiguous. The CDR3: CASSHRSYSNQPQHF. CDR3 in DNA: TGTGCCAGCAGCCACCGCAGCTATAGCAATCAGCCCCAGCATTTT.